This note documents a single TCR beta chain sequence. Method: immunoSEQ multiplex PCR; TCRdb's copy keeps in-frame clones and lacks some. The repertoire holds 230,000 or so clones, with just over 85% as singletons. V was pared by 6 bases and J by 4 bases, with 12 bases between. The CDR3 extends over 13 amino acids. Participants spanned ages about 18 to 95 years and resided in around 25 US areas. The data stem from a study of blood T cell repertoires in COVID-19. Background on the study: COVID-19 samples, acute and convalescent, were from the United States, Italy and Spain. T cells, B-cell-depleted T cells, or PBMCs supplied cDNA or gDNA.

Sequences were obtained from PBMCs or T cells enriched from blood (not recorded which). The V call is TRBV12-3 or TRBV12-4, the J call TRBJ1-1; D uncertain. This sequence was found in a woman aged 45-65 years with acute COVID-19. The CDR3 bases are TGTGCCAGCAGCGGCCATCGGGGCACTGAAGCTTTCTTT. Its translation is CASSGHRGTEAFF.